The 26 T cell receptor beta chains below come from one sample, sequenced in a study of blood T cell repertoires in COVID-19. Only in-frame clones appear in the TCRdb table, and some are missing; sequencing was by immunoSEQ multiplex PCR. The sample records around 330,000 clones, roughly 90% being singletons. The sequencing input was peripheral blood. The receptors come from a woman in her 50s with active or convalescent COVID-19.

The J gene is TRBJ2-3, the V gene TRBV11-2, with TRBD2 matching over 9 bases. J gave up 4 bases and V 3 bases, and 5 bases lay outside the gene matches. The CDR3 has 15 amino acids. The germline V gene has CDR1 SGHAT and CDR2 FQNNGV. In DNA, the CDR3 is TGTGCCAGCAGCTTGTGGACTAGCGCAGCAGATACGCAGTATTTT. This encodes CASSLWTSAADTQYF.

This chain links TRBV27 with TRBJ1-5, with TRBD1 identical over 9 bases. Germline CDR1 reads MNHEY; CDR2 reads SMNVEV (reference sequence). V was clipped by 5 bases and J by 0 bases; unmatched bases: 8. The length of the CDR3 is 17 residues. The DNA for the CDR3 is TGTGCCAGCAGTCCCGGACAGGGGACATATAGCAATCAGCCCCAGCATTTT. This codes for CASSPGQGTYSNQPQHF.

The chain employs TRBV4-1 and TRBJ2-7, with no clear D. Germline V gives CDR1 MGHRA, CDR2 YSYEKL. The CDR3 sequence is 15 residues long. Trimming removed 0 bases from V and 0 bases from J, with 9 bases in between. CDR3 DNA: TGCGCCAGCAGCCAAGAAGCCCCAAACTCCTACGAGCAGTACTTC. The encoded protein is CASSQEAPNSYEQYF.

This rearrangement joins TRBV19 to TRBJ1-1; D unclear. The CDR3 is 14 residues long. The germline gives CDR1 LNHDA, CDR2 SQIVND (reference sequence). V lost 3 bases and J lost 0, with 8 bases in between. The CDR3 spells CASSILGVNTEAFF. The CDR3 DNA sequence: TGTGCCAGTAGTATCCTCGGAGTGAACACTGAAGCTTTCTTT.

This chain uses TRBV24-1 with TRBJ2-3; no clear D. The CDR3 is made up of 14 amino acids. The V gene's germline CDR1 is KGHDR and CDR2 SFDVKD. Trimming stripped 6 bases from V and 1 base from J, with 10 bases between. CDR3 nucleotide sequence: TGTGCCACCAGTCCAGGCATGGGCACAGATACGCAGTATTTT. It translates to CATSPGMGTDTQYF.

This clone was seen once. V and J are TRBV30 and TRBJ2-7, with D perhaps TRBD1 (6 bases). Trimming removed 3 bases at V and 5 bases at J, with 14 bases between. The CDR3 consists of 13 residues. Germline loops: CDR1 GTSNPN, CDR2 SVGIG (reference sequence). CDR3 in amino acids: CAWSGGTGNEQYF. Written as DNA, the CDR3 is TGTGCCTGGAGCGGAGGCACAGGGAACGAGCAGTACTTC.

The genes are TRBV10-2 and TRBJ1-1; 7 positions agree with TRBD1. Germline CDR1 WSHSY, CDR2 SAAADI. The CDR3 is 16 residues long. The V and J ends lost 5 bases and 4 bases, in that order; junction bases with no gene match: 13. This CDR3 is CASSPPPQGMGTEAFF. CDR3 coding DNA: TGCGCCAGCAGTCCCCCCCCACAGGGGATGGGCACTGAAGCTTTCTTT.

The chain carries TRBV7-2 and TRBJ2-7, with 7 positions matching TRBD1. The V segment lost 5 bases and the J segment 2 bases; nucleotides outside the gene matches: 9. The CDR3 is 15 residues long. In germline, CDR1 is SGHTA, CDR2 FQGNSA. CDR3 bases: TGTGCCAGCAGCCCTACGACAGGGTTAACCTACGAGCAGTACTTC. Encoded protein: CASSPTTGLTYEQYF.

The chain couples TRBV12-3 or TRBV12-4 to TRBJ2-2; D unclear. The V end lost 6 bases, the J end lost 6 bases, and 8 bases lay between the germline ends. This CDR3 region has 12 residues. CDR3 bases: TGTGCCAGCAGCCCACGGTCCGGGGAGCTGTTTTTT. Amino acid sequence: CASSPRSGELFF.

This chain connects TRBV29-1 to TRBJ1-1, with D unclear. V was shortened by 4 bases and J by 7 bases, with 7 bases between the two germline ends. This CDR3 comprises 10 residues. The germline V gene has CDR1 SQVTM and CDR2 ANQGSEA. CDR3 sequence reads: CSVAQVEAFF. The CDR3 DNA follows: TGCAGCGTTGCTCAGGTTGAAGCTTTCTTT.

The chain joins TRBV2 to TRBJ1-2; D perhaps matches TRBD1 (6 bases). Germline V lookup: CDR1 SNHLY, CDR2 FYNNEI. The CDR3 contains 12 residues. V was trimmed by 5 bases and J by 5 bases, leaving 9 bases between them. This CDR3 reads CASSRDKYGYTF. CDR3 in DNA: TGTGCCAGCAGTCGGGACAAGTATGGCTACACCTTC.

The chain uses TRBV7-6 and TRBJ2-5, with a weak D call TRBD1 (6 bases). The CDR3 totals 15 residues. The germline gives CDR1 SGHVS, CDR2 FNYEAQ. Trimming left V 0 bases short and J 5 bases short, with 13 bases between. The CDR3 loop is CASSLAGQLGETQYF. CDR3 in DNA: TGTGCCAGCAGCTTAGCGGGACAATTAGGGGAGACCCAGTACTTC.

The chain combines TRBV4-1 with TRBJ2-7; TRBD1 aligns across 7 bases. The CDR3 sequence is 15 residues long. Germline lookup yields CDR1 MGHRA and CDR2 YSYEKL. V shed 4 bases and J 5 bases; nucleotides not matched to a gene: 11. The CDR3: CASSPYEGADDEQYF. The CDR3 DNA reads as TGCGCCAGCAGCCCCTATGAGGGGGCTGACGACGAGCAGTACTTC.

This clone was detected once. The J gene is TRBJ2-7, the V gene TRBV15; 10 positions agree with TRBD1. Germline CDR1 is LNHNV and CDR2 is YYDKDF (reference sequence). The ends lost 6 bases at V and 1 base at J; junction bases unmatched: 18. The CDR3 has 19 residues. CDR3 residues: CATRNKDYTRDRGSYEQYF. DNA for the CDR3: TGTGCCACCAGAAACAAAGATTACACCCGGGACAGGGGATCCTACGAGCAGTACTTC.

This chain connects TRBV13 to TRBJ1-5, with 9 bases identical to TRBD1. Germline V lookup: CDR1 PRHDT, CDR2 FYEKMQ (reference sequence). The junction had 4 bases not matched to a gene; V was cut back by 5 bases and J by 2 bases. The CDR3 covers 15 residues. Written as DNA, the CDR3 is TGTGCCAGCAGCCGCACAGGGGGCGGCAATCAGCCCCAGCATTTT. Protein sequence: CASSRTGGGNQPQHF.

The chain joins TRBV5-8 to TRBJ2-7; 9 positions match TRBD2. The CDR3 runs to 15 residues. J gave up 0 bases and V 9 bases, and 10 bases lay outside the gene matches. Germline CDR1 is SGHTS and CDR2 is YDEGEE. The CDR3 sequence: CATPRGGAISYEQYF. The CDR3 DNA is TGTGCCACACCTCGCGGGGGGGCCATCTCCTACGAGCAGTACTTC.

The count of this clone is one. This sequence joins TRBV28 and TRBJ1-2; D remains ambiguous. The germline V gene encodes CDR1 MDHEN and CDR2 SYDVKM. The CDR3 loop spans 12 amino acids. The V end lost 4 bases, the J end lost 8 bases, and 11 bases lay between the germline ends. CDR3 sequence reads: CASSSTRVGYTF. CDR3 nucleotides: TGTGCCAGCAGTTCTACCCGGGTCGGCTACACCTTC.

The rearrangement uses TRBV4-3 and TRBJ2-2; 13 positions agree with TRBD2. The CDR3 spans 17 residues. Germline V gene lookup returns CDR1 LGHNA and CDR2 YSLEER. Germline trimming cut 0 bases from V and 7 bases from J; bases unmatched to any gene: 5. The CDR3: CASSQDTSGGADGELFF. In DNA form, the CDR3 reads TGCGCCAGCAGCCAAGATACTAGCGGGGGGGCCGACGGGGAGCTGTTTTTT.

This clone was detected only a few times. The chain couples TRBV10-3 to TRBJ1-3; unclear D gene. Trimming took off 7 bases at V and 2 bases at J, with 9 bases between the two ends. Per germline, CDR1 ENHRY and CDR2 SYGVKD. This CDR3 region has 13 residues. CDR3 nucleotide sequence: TGTGCCATCACCGAGGGCCCTGGAAACACCATATATTTT. Translated: CAITEGPGNTIYF.

V is TRBV7-2 and J is TRBJ2-7, with 10 bases identical to TRBD2. CDR3 length: 15 residues. Germline V gene data show CDR1 as SGHTA and CDR2 as FQGNSA. With 1 base clipped from V and 8 bases from J, the junction kept 8 bases outside the gene matches. CDR3 nucleotides: TGTGCCAGCAGCTTAGGTCTAGCGGGGGACCGGCAGCAGTACTTC. Amino acids: CASSLGLAGDRQQYF.

The chain couples TRBV29-1 to TRBJ1-1; possibly TRBD1 for D (6 bases). Germline CDR1 SQVTM, CDR2 ANQGSEA. The CDR3 has 13 residues. With 7 bases removed from V and 0 bases from J, the gap between germline ends came to 12 bases. The CDR3 sequence: CSGSGHLNTEAFF. The CDR3 DNA reads TGCAGCGGGTCGGGACACTTGAACACTGAAGCTTTCTTT.

This sequence joins TRBV7-2 and TRBJ2-7; the match to TRBD2 covers 13 bases. CDR1 and CDR2 (germline): SGHTA, FQGNSA. The V segment lost 5 bases and the J segment 12 bases; nucleotides outside the gene matches: 13. This CDR3 contains 15 residues. The DNA of the CDR3 is TGTGCCAGCAGCCTCAGGACTAGCGGGGGCCGCCGGTTGTACTTC. Translated, it gives CASSLRTSGGRRLYF.

The chain uses TRBV5-1 and TRBJ1-6, with 7 bases that match TRBD1. The CDR3 contains 15 residues. V gave up 0 bases and J gave up 7 bases; unmatched junction bases: 4. Looked up from germline, CDR1 is SGHRS and CDR2 is YFSETQ. CDR3 in amino acids: CASSLVQGVNSPLHF. CDR3 coding DNA: TGCGCCAGCAGCTTGGTTCAGGGGGTAAATTCACCCCTCCACTTT. Full variable domain (remainder filled in from reference TRBV5-1 and TRBJ1-6): KAGVTQTPRYLIKTRGQQVTLSCSPISGHRSVSWYQQTPGQGLQFLFEYFSETQRNKGNFPGRFSGRQFSNSRSEMNVSTLELGDSALYLCASSLVQGVNSPLHFGNGTRLTVT.

This chain uses TRBV3-1 (or the pseudogene TRBV3-2) with TRBJ1-1; 7 nucleotides line up with TRBD1. V trimming: 5 bases; J trimming: 8 bases; junction bases outside the gene matches: 5. Germline V gene lookup returns CDR1 LGHDT and CDR2 YNNKEL (reference sequence). The CDR3 is 12 residues long. The DNA for the CDR3 is TGTGCCAGCAGCTTCTTGGACAGGGAAGCTTTCTTT. Encoded protein: CASSFLDREAFF.

V is TRBV4-1 and J is TRBJ2-3, with TRBD1 matching over 7 bases. This CDR3 has 15 residues. Trimming took 2 bases from V and 0 from J; bases not matched to a gene: 2. Germline lookup yields CDR1 MGHRA and CDR2 YSYEKL. The CDR3 reads CASSQRQGSTDTQYF. The DNA of the CDR3 is TGCGCCAGCAGCCAAAGACAGGGAAGCACAGATACGCAGTATTTT.

V usage is TRBV7-3 and J usage is TRBJ2-3; 11 bases match TRBD2. The ends lost 5 bases at V and 3 bases at J; junction bases unmatched: 7. Germline CDR1 reads SGHTA; CDR2 reads FQGTGA. CDR3 length: 16 residues. The CDR3, as DNA: TGTGCCAGCAGCGCCGGGACTAGCGGAGCGACAGATACGCAGTATTTT. This gives the protein CASSAGTSGATDTQYF.